One sample yielded the 15 T cell receptor beta chains listed below, sequenced in a study of blood T cell repertoires in COVID-19 (dated by TCRdb to the early 2020s). The library was generated by the immunoSEQ multiplex PCR assay. The table was pulled from immuneACCESS by TCRdb, which kept in-frame rearrangements only. Such tables lose some clones; where checked, under half of the loss comes from unresolved V genes, and the rest has no known cause. The sample table holds approximately 100,000 clones, of which around 87% were seen once. Around a tenth of the sample is held by the ten biggest clonotypes. The sample comprised peripheral blood. Receptor source: a woman in her 30s with acute or convalescent COVID-19.

The genes are TRBV28 and TRBJ1-3; D is ambiguous. The V gene lost 0 bases and the J gene lost 1 base, with 7 bases spanning the gap. The CDR3 has 15 amino acids. Germline-derived CDR1 and CDR2 are MDHEN and SYDVKM. The CDR3 spells CASSLWRISGNTIYF. The CDR3, as DNA: TGTGCCAGCAGTTTATGGCGGATATCTGGAAACACCATATATTTT.

The V and J genes are TRBV7-3 and TRBJ2-3; D not resolved. Per germline, CDR1 SGHTA and CDR2 FQGTGA. The CDR3 spans 21 residues. Trimming cost V 4 bases and J 2 bases, with 31 bases left between them. CDR3 loop: CASSSYSLSDRHYETTDTQYF. CDR3 sequence (DNA): TGTGCCAGCAGCTCGTACTCGTTGTCTGATAGACATTACGAGACCACAGATACGCAGTATTTT. Full variable domain (missing parts from reference TRBV7-3 and TRBJ2-3): GAGVSQTPSNKVTEKGKYVELRCDPISGHTALYWYRQSLGQGPEFLIYFQGTGAADDSGLPNDRFFAVRPEGSVSTLKIQRTERGDSAVYLCASSSYSLSDRHYETTDTQYFGPGTRLTVL.

The chain uses TRBV28 and TRBJ1-5, with D hard to call. The CDR3 runs 16 residues. CDR1 is MDHEN, CDR2 SYDVKM, per germline. Trimming cost V 6 bases and J 0 bases, with 15 bases left between them. Written as DNA, the CDR3 is TGTGCCAGCAGCCTGAGTACGACTGGTAGCAATCAGCCCCAGCATTTT. Its translation: CASSLSTTGSNQPQHF.

This chain links TRBV2 with TRBJ1-2; D is possibly TRBD1 (6 bases). Germline V CDR1 and CDR2: SNHLY, FYNNEI. There are 15 residues in the CDR3. V was trimmed by 4 bases and J by 2 bases, leaving 14 bases between them. As DNA, the CDR3 is TGTGCCAGCAGTGTGGTTCAGGGGTCAAACTATGGCTACACCTTC. Amino acids: CASSVVQGSNYGYTF.

This chain uses TRBV28 with TRBJ1-1; D might be TRBD1 (5 bases). Germline V gene data show CDR1 as MDHEN and CDR2 as SYDVKM. The CDR3 length is 15 residues. Between the trimmed V and J ends, which lost 3 bases and 0 bases, there was a span of 11 bases. The CDR3 DNA follows: TGTGCCAGCAGTTTTAGTTGGACATTGAACACTGAAGCTTTCTTT. Translated, it gives CASSFSWTLNTEAFF.

The chain employs TRBV11-3 and TRBJ1-2; the D gene is possibly TRBD1 (6 bases). Trimming pared 3 bases from V and 6 bases from J, leaving 20 bases between. The CDR3 consists of 16 residues. From germline, CDR1 is SGHNT and CDR2 YENEEA. The CDR3 DNA reads as TGTGCCAGCAGCTTGGGGGCCCAAGGACAGTACAATGGCTACACCTTC. This translates into CASSLGAQGQYNGYTF.

The V and J genes are TRBV14 and TRBJ2-2; 15 positions match TRBD2. There are 19 residues in the CDR3. Germline V lookup: CDR1 SGHDN, CDR2 FVKESK. Germline trimming cut 2 bases from V and 5 bases from J; bases unmatched to any gene: 9. In DNA, the CDR3 is TGTGCCAGCAGCCAATCCGTGGGACTAGCGGGGGGACGGACCGGGGAGCTGTTTTTT. Translated, it gives CASSQSVGLAGGRTGELFF.

The gene calls are TRBV10-3 and TRBJ2-7; D uncertain. V dropped 3 bases and J dropped 2 bases, with 5 bases sitting between them. The CDR3 length is 12 residues. Germline lookup yields CDR1 ENHRY and CDR2 SYGVKD. The CDR3 bases are TGTGCCATCAGTGATGGCCCCTACGAGCAGTACTTC. Residues: CAISDGPYEQYF.

The V gene is TRBV2, the J gene TRBJ2-3; weak D call: TRBD1 (6 bases). Looked up from germline, CDR1 is SNHLY and CDR2 is FYNNEI. V dropped 7 bases and J dropped 3 bases, with 8 bases sitting between them. The CDR3 runs 12 residues. CDR3 bases: TGTGCCAGCACGAGGGGGACAGATACGCAGTATTTT. The encoded protein is CASTRGTDTQYF.

The chain links TRBV28 to TRBJ1-5; D is undetermined. V was trimmed by 4 bases and J by 2 bases, leaving 21 bases between them. In germline, CDR1 is MDHEN, CDR2 SYDVKM. The CDR3 extends over 18 amino acids. CDR3 region: CASSSPEGAWEGNQPQHF. CDR3 DNA: TGTGCCAGCAGTTCCCCGGAGGGCGCCTGGGAAGGCAATCAGCCCCAGCATTTT.

About this clone itself: Other DNA sequences in the sample encode the same CDR3. This chain uses TRBV28 with TRBJ2-7, with D unclear. V lost 2 bases and J lost 6, with 11 bases in between. The CDR3 spans 13 residues. Germline CDR1 reads MDHEN; CDR2 reads SYDVKM. The CDR3 reads CASSLEDSREQYF. CDR3 bases: TGTGCCAGCAGTTTAGAGGATAGCCGCGAGCAGTACTTC.

The chain combines TRBV2 with TRBJ2-3; D possibly corresponds to TRBD2 (5 bases). The length of the CDR3 is 14 residues. The V gene's germline CDR1 is SNHLY and CDR2 FYNNEI. The V end was cut by 0 bases, the J end by 14 bases, with 18 bases between. The CDR3 nucleotides are TGTGCCAGCAGTGAAGCTACGCGGGTCGCTTATCCGTATTTT. Its translation is CASSEATRVAYPYF.

The chain links TRBV5-8 to TRBJ2-6, with a possible D match to TRBD2 (6 bases). The germline V and J ends were trimmed by 5 bases and 2 bases, with 17 bases remaining between them. CDR3 length: 17 residues. Germline V gene data show CDR1 as SGHTS and CDR2 as YDEGEE. CDR3 sequence: CASRNPGGNTGANVLTF. The CDR3 DNA is TGTGCCAGCAGGAACCCCGGGGGAAATACTGGGGCCAACGTCCTGACTTTC.

This sequence joins TRBV5-8 and TRBJ2-7; D call uncertain. In germline, CDR1 is SGHTS, CDR2 YDEGEE. The CDR3 runs to 13 residues. Trimming removed 5 bases from V and 1 base from J, with 10 bases in between. This CDR3 is CASSAPYSYEQYF. CDR3 coding DNA: TGTGCCAGCAGTGCTCCCTATTCCTACGAGCAGTACTTC.

The V and J genes are TRBV7-9 and TRBJ1-5, with TRBD1 matching over 7 bases. CDR3 length: 15 amino acids. The V and J ends lost 5 bases and 7 bases, in that order; junction bases with no gene match: 11. In germline, CDR1 is SEHNR, CDR2 FQNEAQ (reference sequence). CDR3 sequence: CASSPSTGARQPQHF. DNA for the CDR3: TGTGCCAGCAGCCCATCAACAGGGGCGAGGCAGCCCCAGCATTTT.